These 28 T cell receptor beta chains were sequenced from one sample in a study of shared clonotypes between healthy human individuals. The data were produced by immunoSEQ multiplex PCR, yet TCRdb's version contains in-frame clones alone and is incomplete. Found here are about 980,000 clones, 76% of them singletons; the top ten hold roughly 1.5%. Material for sequencing was memory CD4+ T cells sorted from blood. Subset: CD45RA-negative fraction. The receptors come from a man younger than 30 in good health.

Only one count was recorded for this clone. This chain links TRBV28 with TRBJ1-2; 7 nucleotides agree with TRBD1. Trimming at V came to 8 bases and at J to 8 bases, leaving 14 bases not matched to a gene. This CDR3 contains 14 residues. Per germline, CDR1 MDHEN and CDR2 SYDVKM. CDR3 sequence: CASLTRGTEEGYTF. CDR3 sequence (DNA): TGTGCCAGCCTCACCAGGGGGACAGAGGAGGGCTACACCTTC.

The chain is built from TRBV7-9 and TRBJ2-2; TRBD1 is a possible D gene (5 bases). Trimming took 2 bases from V and 0 from J, leaving 7 bases between them. The CDR3 is 15 residues long. Germline V gives CDR1 SEHNR, CDR2 FQNEAQ (reference sequence). CDR3 DNA: TGTGCCAGCAGCTTACCAGGGTCGAACACCGGGGAGCTGTTTTTT. This codes for CASSLPGSNTGELFF.

In the case of this clone: Other DNA variants within this sample encode the same CDR3. The chain joins TRBV11-3 to TRBJ2-1; D remains unclear. V was pared by 5 bases and J by 0 bases, with 8 bases between. CDR1 is SGHNT and CDR2 is YENEEA in the germline V gene. CDR3 length: 14 residues. DNA for the CDR3: TGTGCCAGCAGCCCAGGTAGCTCCTACAATGAGCAGTTCTTC. Amino acids: CASSPGSSYNEQFF.

A word on this clone: Other DNA sequences in the sample encode the same CDR3. The chain is built from TRBV28 and TRBJ2-7, with 9 positions matching TRBD2. CDR3 length equals 14 residues. Germline CDR1 reads MDHEN; CDR2 reads SYDVKM. Trimming cost V 3 bases and J 2 bases; bases outside gene matches: 2. CDR3 protein: CASSLVAGAYEQYF. CDR3 in DNA: TGTGCCAGCAGTTTGGTAGCGGGAGCCTACGAGCAGTACTTC.

For this clone: The sample contains more than one DNA sequence encoding this CDR3. This chain connects TRBV5-1 to TRBJ2-1; TRBD2 agrees at 9 bases. Germline trimming cut 1 base from V and 2 bases from J; bases unmatched to any gene: 1. The CDR3 sequence is 15 residues long. From germline, CDR1 is SGHRS and CDR2 YFSETQ. CDR3 in amino acids: CASSLSGGPYNEQFF. CDR3 in DNA: TGCGCCAGCAGCTTGAGCGGGGGGCCCTACAATGAGCAGTTCTTC.

This rearrangement joins TRBV15 to TRBJ2-7; TRBD2 matches 8 bases. The germline V gene encodes CDR1 LNHNV and CDR2 YYDKDF (reference sequence). This CDR3 comprises 14 residues. After removal of 3 bases from V and 5 bases from J, the junction contained 6 bases not matched to a gene. This CDR3 reads CATSRSGSVNEQYF. CDR3 bases: TGTGCCACCAGCAGGAGCGGGAGTGTCAACGAGCAGTACTTC.

This clone was recorded a few times. The rearrangement links TRBV9 to TRBJ1-2, with D possibly TRBD1 on 5 matching bases. The CDR3 has 14 amino acids. From germline, CDR1 is SGDLS and CDR2 YYNGEE. Trimming stripped 2 bases from V and 3 bases from J, with 11 bases between. The DNA for the CDR3 is TGTGCCAGCAGCGTTGATGGGGGGGACTATGGCTACACCTTC. This codes for CASSVDGGDYGYTF.

This clone was observed a handful of times. V and J are TRBV7-8 and TRBJ2-7, with unresolved D. Germline V gene lookup returns CDR1 SGHVS and CDR2 FQNEAQ. V dropped 2 bases and J dropped 5 bases, with 13 bases sitting between them. The CDR3 is 14 residues long. The DNA of the CDR3 is TGTGCCAGCAGCTTAAGGCCATTTGTGGACGAGCAGTACTTC. As protein: CASSLRPFVDEQYF.

This clone was detected a few times. The chain joins TRBV28 to TRBJ1-4; no clear D gene. Between the trimmed V and J ends, which lost 7 bases and 5 bases, there was a span of 5 bases. The CDR3 consists of 11 residues. Germline values: CDR1 MDHEN, CDR2 SYDVKM. For the CDR3, the DNA is TGTGCCAGCACCTCAAATGAAAAACTGTTTTTT. Protein: CASTSNEKLFF.

A word on this clone: Additional DNA sequences in this sample encode the identical CDR3. The chain combines TRBV18 with TRBJ1-1, with D unclear. CDR3 length: 13 amino acids. Germline CDR1 and CDR2: KGHSH and LQKENI. V was trimmed by 3 bases and J by 2 bases, leaving 7 bases between them. CDR3 bases: TGTGCCAGCTCACCCGACCTCAACACTGAAGCTTTCTTT. As protein: CASSPDLNTEAFF.

The chain employs TRBV7-2 and TRBJ1-1, with D hard to call. This CDR3 region has 14 residues. Looked up from germline, CDR1 is SGHTA and CDR2 is FQGNSA. V was trimmed by 1 base and J by 2 bases, leaving 8 bases between them. The CDR3 DNA sequence: TGTGCCAGCAGCTTAGTTCGTTCCAACACTGAAGCTTTCTTT. It encodes CASSLVRSNTEAFF.

Regarding this clone: This CDR3 is also generated by other DNA sequences in the sample. The CDR3: CASSPASNEQFF. For the CDR3, the DNA is TGTGCCAGCTCACCAGCCAGCAATGAGCAGTTCTTC. The chain has TRBV18 and TRBJ2-1; D call uncertain. V dropped 2 bases and J dropped 6 bases, with 5 bases sitting between them. There are 12 residues in the CDR3. Germline CDR1 and CDR2: KGHSH and LQKENI.

As for this clone: Different DNA sequences within this sample yield the same CDR3. This chain connects TRBV5-4 to TRBJ2-7; perhaps D is TRBD1 or TRBD2 (5 bases each). Trimming cost V 0 bases and J 2 bases, with 9 bases left between them. Germline loops: CDR1 SGHNT, CDR2 YYREEE (reference sequence). This CDR3 has 14 residues. The CDR3 loop is CASSLEGTTYEQYF. The DNA of the CDR3 is TGTGCCAGCAGCTTGGAAGGGACCACCTACGAGCAGTACTTC.

In this sample, this clone turned up many times. Germline and junction disagree at one end, which may indicate a read error. The chain is built from TRBV4-2 and TRBJ2-5; 13 nucleotides align to TRBD2. Germline CDR1 reads LGHNA; CDR2 reads YNFKEQ. The CDR3 contains 18 residues. CDR3 loop: CASSQELAGGRYQETQYF. The CDR3 bases are TGTGCCAGCAGCCAAGAACTAGCGGGGGGGCGGTACCAGGAGACCCAGTACTTC.

This chain connects TRBV4-3 to TRBJ1-2; a weak D match, TRBD1 (5 bases). Looked up from germline, CDR1 is LGHNA and CDR2 is YSLEER. Trimming pared 1 base from V and 4 bases from J, leaving 10 bases between. The CDR3 runs 14 residues. CDR3 in amino acids: CASSQGEGLYGYTF. In DNA, the CDR3 is TGCGCCAGCAGCCAAGGGGAGGGACTCTATGGCTACACCTTC.

V is TRBV19 and J is TRBJ2-7, with D tentatively TRBD2 (6 bases). Germline V gene sequence: CDR1 LNHDA, CDR2 SQIVND (reference sequence). CDR3 length: 17 amino acids. V lost 5 bases, J lost 3 bases, and 23 bases lay in between. CDR3 nucleotides: TGTGCCAGTAGTGCGTCCACAGGCGGAGGGGATCTCTACGAGCAGTACTTC. As protein: CASSASTGGGDLYEQYF.

In regard to this clone: Other DNA sequences from this sample encode an identical CDR3 as well. The chain couples TRBV30 to TRBJ2-7; D uncertain. Between the trimmed V and J ends, which lost 3 bases and 2 bases, there was a span of 8 bases. This CDR3 spans 12 amino acids. The germline gives CDR1 GTSNPN, CDR2 SVGIG (reference sequence). In DNA form, the CDR3 reads TGTGCCTGGAGCGCCCAAACCTACGAGCAGTACTTC. It specifies CAWSAQTYEQYF.

The count of this clone is one. This rearrangement joins TRBV7-9 to TRBJ1-5; the match to TRBD1 covers 9 bases. This CDR3 spans 15 amino acids. V dropped 5 bases and J dropped 3; count of bases not matched to a gene: 5. The V gene's germline CDR1 is SEHNR and CDR2 FQNEAQ (reference sequence). Written as DNA, the CDR3 is TGTGCCAGCAGCCGCGGGACAGGGCACAATCAGCCCCAGCATTTT. Its translation is CASSRGTGHNQPQHF.

This chain links TRBV4-1 with TRBJ2-5, with D hard to call. This CDR3 spans 14 amino acids. Germline V gene sequence: CDR1 MGHRA, CDR2 YSYEKL. V was clipped by 2 bases and J by 5 bases, with 12 bases between them. The CDR3 reads CASSQTRSRETQYF. The CDR3 coding sequence is TGCGCCAGCAGCCAAACGAGGAGTAGGGAGACCCAGTACTTC.

The chain couples TRBV21-1 to TRBJ2-7. TRBV21-1 is a listed pseudogene. This CDR3 has 16 residues. CDR3 in amino acids: CASSKRRGRGEGEQYF. The CDR3 DNA is TGTGCCAGCAGCAAAAGGCGGGGCAGGGGAGAGGGCGAGCAGTACTTC.

The V gene is TRBV7-9, the J gene TRBJ2-5, with 14 bases fitting TRBD2. Germline loops: CDR1 SEHNR, CDR2 FQNEAQ (reference sequence). This CDR3 spans 16 amino acids. V shed 5 bases, J shed 1 base, and the junction held 3 bases outside the gene matches. The CDR3 DNA follows: TGTGCCAGCAGCAAAGGGACTAGCGGGGGCCAAGAGACCCAGTACTTC. Its translation: CASSKGTSGGQETQYF.

On this clone: This sample also contains other DNA sequences that code for the same CDR3. V gene TRBV11-2 combines with J gene TRBJ2-7; no reliable D call. Germline V gene sequence: CDR1 SGHAT, CDR2 FQNNGV. There are 12 residues in the CDR3. The V end lost 5 bases, the J end lost 3 bases, and 8 bases lay between the germline ends. The CDR3 coding sequence is TGTGCCAGCAGCCTGGGCCACTACGAGCAGTACTTC. As protein: CASSLGHYEQYF.

CDR3 sequence reads: CASSERLAGDRAKNIQYF. CDR3 sequence (DNA): TGTGCCAGCAGTGAAAGGCTAGCGGGAGATAGAGCCAAAAACATTCAGTACTTC. The rearrangement links TRBV2 to TRBJ2-4; 10 bases align to TRBD2. V shed 2 bases, J shed 0 bases, and the junction held 7 bases outside the gene matches. The CDR3 runs 18 residues. CDR1 is SNHLY, CDR2 FYNNEI, per germline.

V gene TRBV5-4 combines with J gene TRBJ2-3; D might be TRBD1 (6 bases). Germline-derived CDR1 and CDR2 are SGHNT and YYREEE (reference sequence). V was shortened by 0 bases and J by 5 bases, with 16 bases between the two germline ends. There are 16 residues in the CDR3. For the CDR3, the DNA is TGTGCCAGCAGCTTGGCCGCACAGGGCCGTAGAGATACGCAGTATTTT. Its translation: CASSLAAQGRRDTQYF. Using reference TRBV5-4 and TRBJ2-3 for the parts outside the CDR3, the full variable domain is ETGVTQSPTHLIKTRGQQVTLRCSSQSGHNTVSWYQQALGQGPQFIFQYYREEENGRGNFPPRFSGLQFPNYSSELNVNALELDDSALYLCASSLAAQGRRDTQYFGPGTRLTVL.

This clone was observed a handful of times. The chain carries TRBV2 and TRBJ1-6, with D perhaps matching TRBD1 (6 bases). Germline V gene sequence: CDR1 SNHLY, CDR2 FYNNEI. Trimming stripped 11 bases from V and 8 bases from J, with 16 bases between. The CDR3 totals 13 residues. CDR3 sequence: CARSGTKDSPLHF. The CDR3 nucleotides read TGTGCCCGATCCGGGACAAAAGATTCACCCCTCCACTTT.

The rearrangement links TRBV7-3 to TRBJ2-3; D perhaps matches TRBD2 (5 bases). Trimming took 5 bases from V and 6 from J, leaving 12 bases between them. Germline CDR1 reads SGHTA; CDR2 reads FQGTGA. The length of the CDR3 is 13 residues. The CDR3 reads CASSQTSGDTQYF. The CDR3 region has the DNA TGTGCCAGCAGCCAGACTTCGGGGGATACGCAGTATTTT.

This clone came up many times. The V and J genes are TRBV5-1 and TRBJ2-5, with 11 bases matching TRBD2. Germline V gives CDR1 SGHRS, CDR2 YFSETQ. This CDR3 contains 16 residues. V lost 5 bases, J lost 2 bases, and 8 bases stayed unmatched. CDR3 sequence: CASRDGTSGTQETQYF. DNA of the CDR3: TGCGCCAGCAGAGACGGGACTAGCGGTACTCAAGAGACCCAGTACTTC.

CDR3 bases: TGTGCCAGCAGTAGGGGGACCTCTGGAAACACCATATATTTT. It encodes CASSRGTSGNTIYF. The V call is TRBV6-1, the J call TRBJ1-3; perhaps TRBD1 as D (6 bases). This CDR3 is 14 amino acids long. Trimming left V 5 bases short and J 0 bases short, with 8 bases between. Germline V gives CDR1 MNHNS, CDR2 SASEGT.